A few counts support the clone carrying this T cell receptor beta chain. What it recognizes is unknown. This entry comes from a study of response to subunit inactivated influenza vaccine. Findings and caveats of the study: The authors offered the suggestion that each seasonal influenza vaccination recruits few new T cells.

TCRdb ran MiXCR on the RT-PCR reads and lists one entry per CDR3 protein. The sample yields over 150,000 distinct CDR3 sequences, about 11% seen once. This specimen was CD8+ T cells sorted from PBMCs, taken less than 30 months after vaccination. The receptor's source is a man aged 50 to 69 who received an inactivated influenza vaccine.

The CDR3 protein is CASRSSSSYEQYF. The CDR3, as DNA: TGTGCCAGCAGGAGTTCCAGCTCCTACGAGCAGTACTTC. The genes are TRBV12-3 or TRBV12-4 and TRBJ2-7; D remains unclear. The V end lost 6 bases, the J end lost 0 bases, and 9 bases lay between the germline ends. The CDR3 is 13 amino acids.